This entry describes one T cell receptor beta chain. Antigen specificity is unknown. This sample is part of a study of T-cell memory formation after mild COVID-19. Notes on the study in general: A subset of responding clones appeared in pre-infection memory, suggesting cross-reactive memory joined. Day 15 to 85 contracting clones showed balanced CD4/CD8; later expanders leaned CD4+. Clones which contracted sat mainly in CM and EM if CD4+, and in EMRA if CD8+.

The germline V gene encodes CDR1 SGHAT and CDR2 FQNNGV. Trimming removed 1 base at V and 2 bases at J, with 6 bases between. This CDR3 is 13 amino acids long. Barcoded TCR alpha and TCR beta cDNA libraries with UMIs came from 5'RACE using constant-segment primers. TCRdb reanalysed the 5' RACE reads using MiXCR and keeps one entry per CDR3 protein. The profile covers a few hundred thousand distinct CDR3 sequences, with 20% to 25% appearing a single time and 8.4% taken by the ten largest. The source of this sequence is an adult woman who had mild COVID-19 (a few samples of this study predate the infection). Cell type and time point are not known. The genes are TRBV11-2 and TRBJ2-7; D is uncertain. Sequencing used PBMCs or a T cell subset sorted from them (not recorded which). CDR3 loop: CASSLALAYEQYF. The CDR3 region has the DNA TGTGCCAGCAGCTTAGCTTTGGCCTACGAGCAGTACTTC.